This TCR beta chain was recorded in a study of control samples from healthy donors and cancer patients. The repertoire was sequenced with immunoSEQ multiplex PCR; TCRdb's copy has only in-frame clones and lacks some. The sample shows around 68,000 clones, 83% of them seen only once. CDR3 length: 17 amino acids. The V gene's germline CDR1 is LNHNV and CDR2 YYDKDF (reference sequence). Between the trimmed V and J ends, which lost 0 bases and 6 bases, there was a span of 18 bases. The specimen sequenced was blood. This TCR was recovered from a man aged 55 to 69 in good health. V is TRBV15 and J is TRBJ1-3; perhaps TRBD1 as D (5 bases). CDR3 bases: TGTGCCACCAGCAGAGATTTTGGGGCAGGGTCTCAAAACACCATATATTTT. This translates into CATSRDFGAGSQNTIYF.